The T cell receptor beta chain under discussion was sequenced for a study of T cell responses to AZD1222 COVID-19 vaccine. Study-wide context: Pooling covered second doses at about 4 or about 12 weeks.

This clone has just a few counts. Its antigen is not identified. Whole-study results and caveats: Vaccine-associated CD4 TCRs ranged over spike, dominating at 160-218 and 743-854. The donor group comprised mostly white British people and more females; the analysis possibly underestimated clonal diversity. Of spike-specific TCRs, nearly half reportedly target regions left unmutated in variants.

Germline V gene lookup returns CDR1 LNHDA and CDR2 SQIVND (reference sequence). The junction had 13 bases not matched to a gene; V was cut back by 4 bases and J by 7 bases. The CDR3 spans 16 residues. The data were produced by immunoSEQ multiplex PCR, yet TCRdb's version contains in-frame clones alone and is incomplete. The sample yields more than 100,000 clones, over 75% seen once. The sequencing used peripheral blood, collected on day 0 of AZD1222 vaccination. The source is an adult in good health. The rearrangement joins TRBV19 to TRBJ2-1, with 7 bases fitting TRBD1. The CDR3 coding sequence is TGTGCCAGTAGTAAGACAGGGATATCCCAAAGGAATGAGCAGTTCTTC. Protein product: CASSKTGISQRNEQFF. Using reference TRBV19 and TRBJ2-1 for the parts outside the CDR3, the full variable domain is DGGITQSPKYLFRKEGQNVTLSCEQNLNHDAMYWYRQDPGQGLRLIYYSQIVNDFQKGDIAEGYSVSREKKESFPLTVTSAQKNPTAFYLCASSKTGISQRNEQFFGPGTRLTVL.